This T cell receptor beta chain came from a study of blood T cells in healthy people across ages. Study observations and caveats: Naive T cell percentage showed a strong correlation with the diversity of TCR beta.

Comments on this clonotype: Antigen: not known.

Next came a second PCR, run for about 7 to 12 cycles, which used a sample-barcoded 5' primer along with a J-beta primer mix. TCRdb re-derived calls from the 5' RACE reads in MiXCR, one entry per CDR3 protein. The data show 1.5 million to 2 million distinct CDR3 sequences, roughly 49% seen once. The V and J ends lost 1 base and 6 bases, in that order; junction bases with no gene match: 12. In germline, CDR1 is LGHNA, CDR2 YNFKEQ. CDR3 length: 17 amino acids. The sequencing input was blood. J is TRBJ2-1 and V is TRBV4-2; 7 bases match TRBD2. The TCR sequence derives from a woman between 40 and 50 years old in good health. CDR3 region: CASSQVTERGIRNEQFF. The CDR3 nucleotides are TGTGCCAGCAGCCAAGTTACCGAGCGGGGAATCCGCAATGAGCAGTTCTTC.